These T cell receptor beta chains were read from a single sample in a study of human T cells and chemical hapten exposure. Each CDR3 protein gets one entry after TCRdb re-called the RACE reads with MiXCR. The sample yields fewer than 300,000 distinct CDR3 sequences, over 7.5% seen once. This sample comprised whole blood, obtained in connection with sensitization to the hapten diphenylcyclopropenone (DPC). The receptors were gathered from a man between 18 and 35 years old with alopecia areata. Some clones in this sample may be carry-over from other donors' samples. Both conserved end residues are part of each CDR3. D genes are given only for firm matches. Where a row states a size, it is once, few, many or the class of an expanded clone; other rows omit it.

CDR3nt | CDR3aa | j_gene | d_gene | abundance | v_gene
TGTGCCAGTAGTAAGCGGTACAATGAGCAGTTCTTC | CASSKRYNEQFF | TRBJ2-1 | . | . | TRBV19
TGTGCCAGCAGTCTACAGGGGATCGGTTACAATGAGCAGTTCTTC | CASSLQGIGYNEQFF | TRBJ2-1 | TRBD1 | . | TRBV6-5
TGTGCCAGCAGCTTCTTATTAACTGGAAACACCATATATTTT | CASSFLLTGNTIYF | TRBJ1-3 | . | . | TRBV3-1
TGTGCCAGCAGTGAATACAGGGGAGTGAATAACCAAGAGACCCAGTACTTC | CASSEYRGVNNQETQYF | TRBJ2-5 | . | . | TRBV25-1
TGTGCCAGCAGTTCTGGGAGCTCCTACAATGAGCAGTTCTTC | CASSSGSSYNEQFF | TRBJ2-1 | . | many | TRBV6-6
TGTGCCAGCAAGCCTTTGAGGGGACAGGGGTATCAGCCCCAGCATTTT | CASKPLRGQGYQPQHF | TRBJ1-5 | TRBD1 | . | TRBV27
TGTGCCAGCAGTTCGGGGGCCGAGCAGCCCCAGCATTTT | CASSSGAEQPQHF | TRBJ1-5 | . | few | TRBV28
TGCAGTGCCAACCCCCAGGGCGGTGACACTGAAGCTTTCTTT | CSANPQGGDTEAFF | TRBJ1-1 | . | once | TRBV20-1
TGTGCCAGCAGTTCAATAGCAGGGGCCGGCTACACCTTC | CASSSIAGAGYTF | TRBJ1-2 | . | . | TRBV11-2
TGTGCCAGCAGACCCGATAGACCGGGAAAGGAGACCCAGTACTTC | CASRPDRPGKETQYF | TRBJ2-5 | . | . | TRBV28
TGCAGCGTTGAACCCAGGGTGGTCCACGAGCAGTACTTC | CSVEPRVVHEQYF | TRBJ2-7 | . | . | TRBV29-1
TGTGCCAGCAGTCAAATCCTCTATAATTCACCCCTCCACTTT | CASSQILYNSPLHF | TRBJ1-6 | . | few | TRBV7-2
TGTGCCAGCTCACCAGAGGAGACTAACTATGGCTACACCTTC | CASSPEETNYGYTF | TRBJ1-2 | . | few | TRBV18
TGCGCCAGCAGCCCCCAACCACAGGCGCGCTACACCTTC | CASSPQPQARYTF | TRBJ1-2 | . | few | TRBV5-1
TGTGCCTCAGGGTTTGACACCAGCGGAGACACCATATATTTT | CASGFDTSGDTIYF | TRBJ1-3 | . | few | TRBV10-3
TGCGCCAGCAGCCAAGATAGGTACAGGGAGGCGAGCAATCAGCCCCAGCATTTT | CASSQDRYREASNQPQHF | TRBJ1-5 | . | few | TRBV4-1
TGTGCCAGCAGCAATTGGGACAGGGTAGATCAGCCCCAGCATTTT | CASSNWDRVDQPQHF | TRBJ1-5 | TRBD1 | . | TRBV6-6